The present T cell receptor (beta chain) was sequenced within a study of blood T cell repertoires in COVID-19. Study details: Samples taken during acute and convalescent COVID-19 were collected in the United States, Italy and Spain. T cells, B-cell-depleted T cells, or PBMCs supplied cDNA or gDNA.

Authors' processing steps: The authors estimated nucleated cell counts from reference gene primer amplification. Some clones are missing from TCRdb's copy, which holds only in-frame ones; the method was immunoSEQ multiplex PCR. The V and J calls and clone size were taken over from that table, and D and trimming were inferred from the DNA. The repertoire has more than 95,000 clones, 80% to 90% of them found once; the top ten carry approximately 8%. The CDR3 covers 15 residues. Trimming took 5 bases from V and 4 from J; bases not matched to a gene: 10. CDR1 is SEHNR and CDR2 is FQNEAQ in the germline V gene (reference sequence).

The rearrangement links TRBV7-9 to TRBJ1-1, with 7 nucleotides matching TRBD1. Sequencing used peripheral blood. The TCR was taken from a man aged 65 to 85 who had recovered from COVID-19. The CDR3 DNA is TGTGCCAGCAGCGCCCCTTCTACAGGGGCCACTGAAGCTTTCTTT. Protein: CASSAPSTGATEAFF.